This T cell receptor (beta chain) derives from a study of Ad26.COV2.S vaccination and SARS-CoV-2 variants. Note on this clone: Its target is not known.

The protocol was immunoSEQ multiplex PCR, while the TCRdb copy is restricted to in-frame clones and leaves out a portion. This table has 100,000 or so clones, about three quarters appearing once. Points from the study as a whole: The placebo group had lower spike-specific TCR breadth than the vaccine recipients did. There was reportedly substantial breadth in spike-specific CD8+ and CD4+ T cell responses after vaccination. Estimates derived from TCR breadth and depth analyses may have underestimated total T cell responses. For non-spike TCRs, breadth in vaccine recipients resembled that in placebo recipients.

This CDR3 is 15 amino acids long. After removal of 0 bases from V and 2 bases from J, the junction contained 4 bases not matched to a gene. Germline CDR1 SGHNT, CDR2 YYREEE (reference sequence). The chain recombines TRBV5-4 with TRBJ2-7; 8 bases agree with TRBD2. Source: peripheral blood, taken after recovery from COVID-19. The origin of this receptor is a human donor who had recovered from COVID-19. The CDR3: CASSLAAGGPYEQYF. For the CDR3, the DNA is TGTGCCAGCAGCTTGGCCGCGGGGGGCCCCTACGAGCAGTACTTC.